The source of this TCR beta chain is a study of early T cells in non-severe SARS-CoV-2 infection. Study background: Investigators sequenced bulk RNA drawn from unsorted whole blood, and chains remained unpaired.

This clonotype was seen many times. A single record per CDR3 protein comes from TCRdb applying MiXCR to the 5' RACE reads. Found here are tens of thousands of distinct CDR3 sequences, about 8% of them singletons; the top ten hold approximately 3.6%. From germline, CDR1 is SGHRS and CDR2 YFSETQ. V was shortened by 3 bases and J by 4 bases, with 14 bases between the two germline ends. The CDR3 extends over 15 amino acids. The origin of this receptor is an adult who was a healthcare worker with PCR-confirmed SARS-CoV-2 infection or an uninfected control (not recorded which). The chain joins TRBV5-1 to TRBJ2-1; a weak D match, TRBD2 (5 bases). Material: whole blood. The DNA of the CDR3 is TGCGCCAGCAGCTGGGCCCCGGACTTTTACAATGAGCAGTTCTTC. Its protein is CASSWAPDFYNEQFF.